The 11 T cell receptor beta chains presented below share a single source sample, sequenced in a study of T-cell reconstitution after alpha-beta-depleted transplantation in children. During its preparation, the TCRbeta library received unique molecular identifiers. TCRdb recomputed calls from the PCR reads with MiXCR, one row per CDR3 protein. The sample has about 690,000 distinct CDR3 sequences, roughly 17% seen once; the top ten hold around 0.96%. Sequenced material: PBMCs from the stem cell graft donor, taken from the stem cell graft. The receptors here all came from a human donor who donated a stem cell graft to a child with acute myeloid leukemia.

In this sample, this clonotype turned up many times. The V gene is TRBV6-5, the J gene TRBJ2-7, with 7 nucleotides matching TRBD1. Unmatched junction bases numbered 9, after V lost 6 bases and J lost 1 base. Germline lookup yields CDR1 MNHEY and CDR2 SVGAGI. The CDR3 runs 15 residues. CDR3 residues: CASRIGTAESYEQYF. CDR3 coding DNA: TGTGCCAGCAGGATAGGGACAGCGGAATCCTACGAGCAGTACTTC.

This clonotype was seen just once. The chain carries TRBV5-6 and TRBJ2-7; TRBD1 matches 7 bases. This CDR3 spans 14 amino acids. The germline gives CDR1 SGHDT, CDR2 YYEEEE. The V gene end was trimmed by 4 bases and the J gene end by 3 bases; junction bases not matched to a gene: 7. The CDR3 DNA sequence: TGTGCCAGCAGCCCCGGACAGGTTTTCTACGAGCAGTACTTC. Its translation is CASSPGQVFYEQYF.

This clonotype was seen ten or more times. This chain links TRBV20-1 with TRBJ2-5; TRBD1 aligns across 7 bases. The germline V gene has CDR1 DFQATT and CDR2 SNEGSKA (reference sequence). With V trimmed by 1 base and J by 3 bases, 2 bases remained unmatched. This CDR3 region has 13 residues. This chain's CDR3 is CSARAGTEETQYF. The CDR3 nucleotides are TGCAGTGCTAGAGCTGGGACAGAAGAGACCCAGTACTTC.

This clonotype was seen at least ten times. This chain joins TRBV20-1 and TRBJ1-2; D is uncertain. The ends were cut back, 0 bases at V and 6 bases at J, with 11 bases in the middle. The CDR3 runs to 13 residues. Germline CDR1 and CDR2: DFQATT and SNEGSKA (reference sequence). DNA for the CDR3: TGCAGTGCTAGAGATTTAATAAATAATGGCTACACCTTC. Encoded protein: CSARDLINNGYTF.

This chain joins TRBV12-3 or TRBV12-4 and TRBJ2-5; 12 positions match TRBD2. Trimming at V came to 3 bases and at J to 9 bases, leaving 5 bases not matched to a gene. The CDR3 extends over 14 amino acids. CDR3 nucleotide sequence: TGTGCCAGCAGTTTCGGACTAGCGGGGAAGCCCCAGTACTTC. Its translation is CASSFGLAGKPQYF.

In its sample, this clonotype was seen a few times. This rearrangement joins TRBV7-9 to TRBJ2-3, with 7 bases lining up with TRBD2. This CDR3 has 15 amino acids. Germline CDR1 reads SEHNR; CDR2 reads FQNEAQ (reference sequence). J lost 3 bases, V lost 6 bases, and 9 bases had no gene match. CDR3: CASRLSGGITDTQYF. The CDR3 nucleotides are TGTGCCAGCAGACTATCCGGGGGGATTACAGATACGCAGTATTTT.

Comment on this clonotype: A much larger clone is a single base away; this may be a read error. CDR3 protein: CSAWDPGSNEQYF. CDR3 nucleotides: TGCAGTGCTTGGGACCCAGGATCCAACGAGCAGTACTTC. This chain joins TRBV20-1 and TRBJ2-7, with D perhaps TRBD1 or TRBD2 (5 bases each). Germline-derived CDR1 and CDR2 are DFQATT and SNEGSKA (reference sequence). This CDR3 has 13 amino acids. Trimming removed 5 bases from V and 5 bases from J, with 16 bases in between.

This clonotype was seen many times. DNA for the CDR3: TGTGCCAGCAGTTTCCATCGGGGGGACAATCAGCCCCAGCATTTT. It yields the protein CASSFHRGDNQPQHF. This chain uses TRBV12-3 or TRBV12-4 with TRBJ1-5, with a possible D match to TRBD1 (5 bases). The CDR3 runs 15 residues. Trimming took 3 bases from V and 3 from J, leaving 12 bases between them.

This clonotype was counted at least ten times. The chain has TRBV20-1 and TRBJ2-6, with D unclear. Germline CDR1 DFQATT, CDR2 SNEGSKA (reference sequence). The CDR3 totals 12 residues. V lost 4 bases to trimming and J lost 4 bases, with 5 bases between them. CDR3 bases: TGCAGTGCTAACTCCGGGGCCAACGTCCTGACTTTC. Translated: CSANSGANVLTF.

This clonotype was found many times. The chain employs TRBV10-3 and TRBJ1-3; unclear D gene. Trimming removed 6 bases at V and 0 bases at J, with 12 bases between. The CDR3 spans 15 residues. CDR1 and CDR2 from the germline V gene are ENHRY and SYGVKD. CDR3 amino acids: CAISERTDSGNTIYF. CDR3 DNA: TGTGCCATCAGCGAGCGGACTGACTCTGGAAACACCATATATTTT.

This clonotype was counted many times. V and J are TRBV20-1 and TRBJ2-7, with unresolved D. Germline loops: CDR1 DFQATT, CDR2 SNEGSKA (reference sequence). Trimming took off 2 bases at V and 3 bases at J, with 8 bases between the two ends. The CDR3 contains 12 residues. CDR3 sequence (DNA): TGCAGTGCTAGACAGGATAACTACGAGCAGTACTTC. Translated, it gives CSARQDNYEQYF.